This T cell receptor (beta chain) was sequenced for a study of beta chain features in type 1 diabetes. Study outcomes and limitations: Junctions at VDJ sites from type 1 diabetes patients had fewer insertions and more deletions. TCRB rearrangement may or may not be influenced by HLA type; here this remained unresolved. Shortening that was moderate but significant affected the TCRB CDR3s of Type 1 diabetes patients in all four CD4+ subsets.

One heparinised blood draw, averaging roughly 120 mL, came from each donor. Expressed TCRB transcripts were sequenced because the isolated RNA had all been reverse transcribed beforehand. Generated by immunoSEQ multiplex PCR, the TCRdb table keeps only in-frame clones and is missing some. Among around 310,000 clones listed, approximately 10% were seen once. Only a few counts were recorded for this clone. The antigen is undetermined. V shed 0 bases, J shed 5 bases, and the junction held 6 bases outside the gene matches. The CDR3 runs to 17 residues. The germline CDR1 and CDR2 sequences are KGHSH and LQKENI.

Sequencing was done on a sample of naive CD4+ T cells from blood. The TCR was taken from a woman in her 30s in good health. The V call is TRBV18, the J call TRBJ2-1; 11 bases are a match to TRBD2. In DNA form, the CDR3 reads TGTGCCAGCTCACCACCGAAGACTAGCGGGATGGACAATGAGCAGTTCTTC. It translates to CASSPPKTSGMDNEQFF.